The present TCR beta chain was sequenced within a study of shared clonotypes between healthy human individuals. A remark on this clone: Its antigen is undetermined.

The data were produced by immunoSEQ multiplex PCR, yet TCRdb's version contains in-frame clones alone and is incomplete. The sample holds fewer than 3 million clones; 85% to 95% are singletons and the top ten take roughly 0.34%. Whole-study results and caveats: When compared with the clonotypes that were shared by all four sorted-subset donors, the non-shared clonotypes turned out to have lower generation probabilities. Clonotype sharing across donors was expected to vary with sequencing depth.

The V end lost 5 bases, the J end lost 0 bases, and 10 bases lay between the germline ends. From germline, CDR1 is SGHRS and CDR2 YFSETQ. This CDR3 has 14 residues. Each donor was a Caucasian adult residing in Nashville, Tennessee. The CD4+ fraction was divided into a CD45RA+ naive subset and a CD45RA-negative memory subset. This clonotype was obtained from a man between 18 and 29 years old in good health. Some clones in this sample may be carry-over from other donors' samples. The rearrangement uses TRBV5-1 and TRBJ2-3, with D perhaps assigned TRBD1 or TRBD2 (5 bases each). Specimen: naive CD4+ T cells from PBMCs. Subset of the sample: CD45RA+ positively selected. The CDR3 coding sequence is TGCGCCAGCAGGACGAGGGGCAGCACAGATACGCAGTATTTT. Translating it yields CASRTRGSTDTQYF.